A selection of T cell receptor beta chains follows, all from one sample in a study of blood T cell repertoires in COVID-19. Only in-frame clones appear in the TCRdb table, and some are missing; sequencing was by immunoSEQ multiplex PCR. The sample lists about 150,000 clones, about nine tenths occurring once. Sequencing used peripheral blood. Receptors were obtained from a woman in her 70s with acute or convalescent COVID-19. CDR3s include the opening cysteine and the closing phenylalanine or tryptophan. D genes are given only for firm matches. Expanded clones are given a class, and other clones once, few, many or no size at all.

D gene,J gene,V gene,clone size,CDR3 DNA,CDR3 protein
TRBD1,TRBJ1-2,TRBV5-1,few,TGCGCCAGCAGCTTTGGGACAGGGGACTACTATGGCTACACCTTC,CASSFGTGDYYGYTF
TRBD2,TRBJ2-1,TRBV4-1,NA,TGCGCCAGCAGCCAAGATGTAGCGGGGGCCTACAATGAGCAGTTCTTC,CASSQDVAGAYNEQFF
NA,TRBJ1-1,TRBV3-1/TRBV3-2,few,TGTGCCAGCAGCCAAGGCGTTAATGTTGAAGCTTTCTTT,CASSQGVNVEAFF
NA,TRBJ1-6,TRBV25-1,NA,TGTGCCAGCAGTGATCCCGGGCAGGGGAATTATTCACCCCTCCACTTT,CASSDPGQGNYSPLHF
NA,TRBJ1-1,TRBV12-3/TRBV12-4,NA,TGTGCCAGCAGTTTACCGACCGTCGGGGCTTTCTTT,CASSLPTVGAFF
TRBD1,TRBJ1-1,TRBV18,NA,TGTGCCAGCTCACCCCTACAGGGGTTAGGGACTGAAGCTTTCTTT,CASSPLQGLGTEAFF
NA,TRBJ1-5,TRBV20-1,NA,TGCAGTGCTAGTGTCCGTCGAAACACACATCAGCCCCAGCATTTT,CSASVRRNTHQPQHF
NA,TRBJ1-2,TRBV5-1,NA,TGCGCCAGCAGCTTGGCCCAGGGGTATGGCTACACCTTC,CASSLAQGYGYTF
TRBD2,TRBJ2-1,TRBV5-6,NA,TGTGCCAGCAGCCTCCTGGTCCTAGCGGGGGACAATGAGCAGTTCTTC,CASSLLVLAGDNEQFF
NA,TRBJ1-1,TRBV2,few,TGTGCCAGCCGGGGTTCTTTCATGAACACTGAAGCTTTCTTT,CASRGSFMNTEAFF
NA,TRBJ2-3,TRBV18,NA,TGTGCCAGCTCACGTACTAGCACAGATACGCAGTATTTT,CASSRTSTDTQYF
NA,TRBJ1-2,TRBV19,once,TGTGCCAGTAAGCAATCGGTAGAAGGCTACACCTTC,CASKQSVEGYTF
NA,TRBJ2-3,TRBV6-5,NA,TGTGCCAGCAGGGCCAGCACAGATACGCAGTATTTT,CASRASTDTQYF
NA,TRBJ2-2,TRBV9,once,TGTGCCAGCAGCTCCGGGCCAGGGACCGGGGAGCTGTTTTTT,CASSSGPGTGELFF
NA,TRBJ1-6,TRBV19,NA,TGTGCCAGTAGTATCCAGGCCAGCACTAATTCACCCCTCCACTTT,CASSIQASTNSPLHF
NA,TRBJ2-7,TRBV6-1,NA,TGTGCCAGCAGTGATACCGGGTACGAGCAGTACTTC,CASSDTGYEQYF
NA,TRBJ2-4,TRBV5-4,NA,TGTGCCAGCAGCTTGGGACAGCAAAAAATAAACATTCAGTACTTC,CASSLGQQKINIQYF
TRBD1,TRBJ1-4,TRBV5-8,NA,TGTGCCAGCAGCTTAGGGACAGGGGCTCGGGAGGAAAAACTGTTTTTT,CASSLGTGAREEKLFF
NA,TRBJ1-6,TRBV6-5,NA,TGTGCCAGCAGGGTCGGGGGATCACCCCTCCACTTT,CASRVGGSPLHF
TRBD1,TRBJ1-6,TRBV9,NA,TGTGCCAGCAGCGCCCGACAGGGATCGGATTCACCCCTCCACTTT,CASSARQGSDSPLHF
NA,TRBJ1-5,TRBV28,NA,TGTGCCAGCAGTCTCCCACGCGGAGGCAATCAGCCCCAGCATTTT,CASSLPRGGNQPQHF
TRBD2,TRBJ2-2,TRBV28,NA,TGTGCCAGCAGACCCCCCCCGGGGGGACCAAACACCGGGGAGCTGTTTTTT,CASRPPPGGPNTGELFF
TRBD1,TRBJ1-4,TRBV19,NA,TGTGCCAGTAGTTCAACGGACAGGGGGAATGAAAAACTGTTTTTT,CASSSTDRGNEKLFF
TRBD2,TRBJ2-1,TRBV6-1,NA,TGTGCCAGCAGCGAATCGGCACTTTCGGGGGGGGGCCTCAATGAGCAGTTCTTC,CASSESALSGGGLNEQFF
NA,TRBJ1-3,TRBV4-2,NA,TGTGCCAGCAGCCAAGATCACGGGGTAAGGGACACCATATATTTT,CASSQDHGVRDTIYF
NA,TRBJ1-1,TRBV12-3/TRBV12-4,once,TGTGCCAGCAGCCGAAACCCAGGGACTGAAGCTTTCTTT,CASSRNPGTEAFF
TRBD1,TRBJ1-1,TRBV9,NA,TGTGCCAGCAGCGCGGGACAGGAGCACACTGAAGCTTTCTTT,CASSAGQEHTEAFF
TRBD2,TRBJ2-1,TRBV24-1,NA,TGTGCCACCAGTGATCCCGCTAGCGGGGCGAGCAATGAGCAGTTCTTC,CATSDPASGASNEQFF
NA,TRBJ1-2,TRBV19,NA,TGTGCCAGTACCCTTCTGTCGGGGGGCTATGGCTACACCTTC,CASTLLSGGYGYTF
TRBD2,TRBJ2-2,TRBV2,NA,TGTGCCAGCAGCTCCGGACTAGCGGGGGCCGGGGAGCTGTTTTTT,CASSSGLAGAGELFF
TRBD2,TRBJ2-3,TRBV5-6,NA,TGTGCCAGCAGTTACACAAGGACTAGCGGGGGGGTAAATACGCAGTATTTT,CASSYTRTSGGVNTQYF
NA,TRBJ2-1,TRBV7-2,NA,TGTGCCAGCAGCCAGGGAGGCGGGGCCGCCTACAATGAGCAGTTCTTC,CASSQGGGAAYNEQFF
NA,TRBJ1-5,TRBV28,NA,TGTGCCAGCAGAACAGGGTTTAGCCAGCCCCAGCATTTT,CASRTGFSQPQHF
NA,TRBJ1-2,TRBV10-2,NA,TGCGCCAGCAGTGATGTCGGGGTCGGCTACACCTTC,CASSDVGVGYTF
NA,TRBJ2-3,TRBV5-1,once,TGCGCCAGCAGCTTGGATGTCAGGTCTATACAGAGGTATTTT,CASSLDVRSIQRYF
TRBD1,TRBJ1-2,TRBV7-8,once,TGTGCCAGCAGCTTAGAAGCAGGGGGCGGCTATGGCTACACCTTC,CASSLEAGGGYGYTF
NA,TRBJ2-2,TRBV27,NA,TGTGCCAGCAGTCCCACCGGGACGGGGGACACCGGGGAGCTGTTTTTT,CASSPTGTGDTGELFF
NA,TRBJ1-2,TRBV19,NA,TGTGCCAGTACTCGGGCGGGAATAGAAGCCTATGGCTACACCTTC,CASTRAGIEAYGYTF
TRBD2,TRBJ2-3,TRBV29-1,NA,TGCAGCGTTGAAAAAATTGCGGGGGGGACAGATACGCAGTATTTT,CSVEKIAGGTDTQYF
NA,TRBJ1-5,TRBV28,few,TGTGCCAGCAGTTTAATCGGGAATCAGCCCCAGCATTTT,CASSLIGNQPQHF
TRBD2,TRBJ2-5,TRBV6-5,NA,TGTGCCAGCACCCAGCGGGGGGGCCAGATAGAGACCCAGTACTTC,CASTQRGGQIETQYF
TRBD1,TRBJ2-3,TRBV2,NA,TGTGCCAGCAGTGGCCCAGGGGGCTTTACAGATACGCAGTATTTT,CASSGPGGFTDTQYF
NA,TRBJ1-3,TRBV7-2,NA,TGTGCCAGCAGCTTATGGTGGGGGCCTGGAAACACCATATATTTT,CASSLWWGPGNTIYF
TRBD1,TRBJ1-2,TRBV27,NA,TGTGCCAGCAGTGGTTGGGACAGGATTAACTATGGCTACACCTTC,CASSGWDRINYGYTF
NA,TRBJ1-1,TRBV6-1,NA,TGTGCCAGCAGTGAAGTCGGGAACACTGAAGCTTTCTTT,CASSEVGNTEAFF
NA,TRBJ1-3,TRBV28,NA,TGTGCCAGCAGCTCTCCATCACGGAACACCATATATTTT,CASSSPSRNTIYF
NA,TRBJ2-3,TRBV18,NA,TGTGCCAGCGCCAGCGGGCCTGTGGATTCTTCGCAGTATTTT,CASASGPVDSSQYF
NA,TRBJ2-1,TRBV19,NA,TGTGCCAGTAGTAGACAGCTTCTTTCCTACAATGAGCAGTTCTTC,CASSRQLLSYNEQFF
TRBD2,TRBJ2-5,TRBV29-1,NA,TGCAGCTACCGGGGCGGGGGGGCTCTAGAGACCCAGTACTTC,CSYRGGGALETQYF
NA,TRBJ1-1,TRBV7-2,NA,TGTGCCACGAAACAGGGACTGAACACTGAAGCTTTCTTT,CATKQGLNTEAFF
TRBD1,TRBJ1-2,TRBV6-6,NA,TGTGCCAGCAGTTACTCGGGGGACAGGGGAGGCTATGGCTACACCTTC,CASSYSGDRGGYGYTF
NA,TRBJ2-1,TRBV9,NA,TGTGCCAGCAGCGTAGAGTCACAGTACAATGAGCAGTTCTTC,CASSVESQYNEQFF
TRBD1,TRBJ2-7,TRBV19,NA,TGTGCCAGTAGTAGAAGGGGGCTCTCCTACGAGCAGTACTTC,CASSRRGLSYEQYF
TRBD1,TRBJ2-1,TRBV19,NA,TGTGCCAGTAGTATCGGACACGGGACAGGTACCTACAATGAGCAGTTCTTC,CASSIGHGTGTYNEQFF
NA,TRBJ2-5,TRBV7-3,NA,TGTGCCAGCAGCGCACAGGCGATGCAAGAGACCCAGTACTTC,CASSAQAMQETQYF